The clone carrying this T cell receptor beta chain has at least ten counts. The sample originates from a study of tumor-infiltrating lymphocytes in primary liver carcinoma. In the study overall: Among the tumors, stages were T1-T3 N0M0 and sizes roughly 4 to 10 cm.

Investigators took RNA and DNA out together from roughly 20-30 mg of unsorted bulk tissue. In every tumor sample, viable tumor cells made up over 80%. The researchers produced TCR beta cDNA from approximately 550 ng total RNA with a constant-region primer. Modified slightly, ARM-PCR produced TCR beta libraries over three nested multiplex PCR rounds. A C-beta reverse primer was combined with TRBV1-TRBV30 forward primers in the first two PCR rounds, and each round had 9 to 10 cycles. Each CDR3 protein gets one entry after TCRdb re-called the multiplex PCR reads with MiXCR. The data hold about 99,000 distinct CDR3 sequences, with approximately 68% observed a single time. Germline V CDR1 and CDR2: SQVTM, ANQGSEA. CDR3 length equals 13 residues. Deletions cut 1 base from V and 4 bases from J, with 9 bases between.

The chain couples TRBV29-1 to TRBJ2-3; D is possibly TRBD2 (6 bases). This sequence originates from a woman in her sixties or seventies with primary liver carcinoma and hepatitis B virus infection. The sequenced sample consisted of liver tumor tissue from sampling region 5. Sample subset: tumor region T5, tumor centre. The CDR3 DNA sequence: TGCAGCGTTGAAGTCGGAGGGGCAGATACGCAGTATTTT. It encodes CSVEVGGADTQYF.